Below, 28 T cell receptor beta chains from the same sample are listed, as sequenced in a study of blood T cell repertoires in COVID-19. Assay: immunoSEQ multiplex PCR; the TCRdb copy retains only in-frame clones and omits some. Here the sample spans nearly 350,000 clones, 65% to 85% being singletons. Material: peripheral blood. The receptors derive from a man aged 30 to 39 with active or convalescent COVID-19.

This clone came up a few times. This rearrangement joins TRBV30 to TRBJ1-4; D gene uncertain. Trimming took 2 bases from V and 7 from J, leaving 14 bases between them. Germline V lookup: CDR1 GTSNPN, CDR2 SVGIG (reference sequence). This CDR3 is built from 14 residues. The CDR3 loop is CAWSMATRGEKLFF. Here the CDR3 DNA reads TGTGCCTGGAGTATGGCGACTCGGGGTGAAAAACTGTTTTTT. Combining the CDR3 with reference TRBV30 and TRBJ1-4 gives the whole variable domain SQTIHQWPATLVQPVGSPLSLECTVEGTSNPNLYWYRQAAGRGLQLLFYSVGIGQISSEVPQNLSASRPQDRQFILSSKKLLLSDSGFYLCAWSMATRGEKLFFGSGTQLSVL.

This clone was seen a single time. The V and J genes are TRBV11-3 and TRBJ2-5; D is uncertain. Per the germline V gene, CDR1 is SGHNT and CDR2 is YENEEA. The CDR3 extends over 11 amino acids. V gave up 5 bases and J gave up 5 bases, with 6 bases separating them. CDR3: CASSLSETQYF. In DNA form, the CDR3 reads TGTGCCAGCAGCCTCTCGGAGACCCAGTACTTC. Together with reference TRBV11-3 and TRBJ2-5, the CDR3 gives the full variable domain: EAGVVQSPRYKIIEKKQPVAFWCNPISGHNTLYWYLQNLGQGPELLIRYENEEAVDDSQLPKDRFSAERLKGVDSTLKIQPAELGDSAVYLCASSLSETQYFGPGTRLLVL.

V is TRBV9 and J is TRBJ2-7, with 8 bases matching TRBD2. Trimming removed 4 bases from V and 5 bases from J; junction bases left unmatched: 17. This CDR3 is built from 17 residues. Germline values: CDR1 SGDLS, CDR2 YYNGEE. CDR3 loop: CASSPREGREGWNEQYF. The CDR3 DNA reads TGTGCCAGCAGCCCCCGGGAGGGGAGGGAGGGCTGGAACGAGCAGTACTTC.

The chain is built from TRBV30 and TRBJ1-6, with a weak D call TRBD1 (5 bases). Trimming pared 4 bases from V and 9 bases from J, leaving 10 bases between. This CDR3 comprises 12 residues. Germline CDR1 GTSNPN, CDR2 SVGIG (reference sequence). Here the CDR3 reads CAWKQAASPLHF. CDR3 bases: TGTGCCTGGAAACAGGCCGCTTCACCCCTCCACTTT.

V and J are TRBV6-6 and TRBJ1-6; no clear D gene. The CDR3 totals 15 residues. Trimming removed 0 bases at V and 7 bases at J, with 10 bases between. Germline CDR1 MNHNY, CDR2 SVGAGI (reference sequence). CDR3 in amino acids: CASSYSTGRNSPLHF. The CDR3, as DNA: TGTGCCAGCAGTTACTCGACCGGGAGGAATTCACCCCTCCACTTT.

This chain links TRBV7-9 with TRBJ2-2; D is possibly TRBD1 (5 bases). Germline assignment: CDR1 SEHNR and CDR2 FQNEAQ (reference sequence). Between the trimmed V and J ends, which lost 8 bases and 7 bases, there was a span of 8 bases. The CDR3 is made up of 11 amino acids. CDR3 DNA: TGTGCCAGCGACAGAGGCGGGGAGCTGTTTTTT. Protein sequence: CASDRGGELFF.

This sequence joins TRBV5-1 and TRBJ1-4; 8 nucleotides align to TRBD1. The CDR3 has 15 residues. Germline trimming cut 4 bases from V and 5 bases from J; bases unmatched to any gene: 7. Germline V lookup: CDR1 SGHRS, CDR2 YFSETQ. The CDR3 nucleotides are TGCGCCAGCAGCGTTTTACAGGGGGAGAATGAAAAACTGTTTTTT. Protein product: CASSVLQGENEKLFF.

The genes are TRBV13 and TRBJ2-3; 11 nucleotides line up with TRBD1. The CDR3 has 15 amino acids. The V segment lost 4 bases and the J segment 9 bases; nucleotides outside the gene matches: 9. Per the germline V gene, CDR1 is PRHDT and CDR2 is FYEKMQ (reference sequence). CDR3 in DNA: TGTGCCAGCAGCTCCCCCGGACAGGGGGCAAGGACGCAGTATTTT. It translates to CASSSPGQGARTQYF.

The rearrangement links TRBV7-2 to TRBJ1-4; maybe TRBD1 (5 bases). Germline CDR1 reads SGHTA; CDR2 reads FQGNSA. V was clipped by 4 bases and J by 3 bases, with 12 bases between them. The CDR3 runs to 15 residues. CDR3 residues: CASSYAGYANEKLFF. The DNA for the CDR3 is TGTGCCAGCAGCTACGCAGGGTATGCTAATGAAAAACTGTTTTTT.

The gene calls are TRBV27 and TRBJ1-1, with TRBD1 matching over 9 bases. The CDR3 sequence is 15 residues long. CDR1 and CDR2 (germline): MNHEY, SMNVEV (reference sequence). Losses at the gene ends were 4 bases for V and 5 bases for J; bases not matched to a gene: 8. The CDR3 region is CASSSPQGARTEAFF. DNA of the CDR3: TGTGCCAGCAGTTCCCCACAGGGGGCGCGAACTGAAGCTTTCTTT.

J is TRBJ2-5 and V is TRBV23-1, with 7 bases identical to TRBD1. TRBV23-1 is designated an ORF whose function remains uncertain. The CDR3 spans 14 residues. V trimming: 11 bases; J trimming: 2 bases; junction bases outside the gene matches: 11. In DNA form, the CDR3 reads TGCGCCCCTGCGCCGACAGGGTTACAAGAGACCCAGTACTTC. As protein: CAPAPTGLQETQYF.

The CDR3 protein is CASRSGSGKLFF. CDR3 DNA sequence: TGTGCCAGTAGATCGGGCTCCGGGAAGCTGTTTTTT. The rearrangement joins TRBV19 to TRBJ1-4; the D is unclear. Germline V gene data show CDR1 as LNHDA and CDR2 as SQIVND (reference sequence). The CDR3 totals 12 residues. With 6 bases removed from V and 14 bases from J, the gap between germline ends came to 16 bases.

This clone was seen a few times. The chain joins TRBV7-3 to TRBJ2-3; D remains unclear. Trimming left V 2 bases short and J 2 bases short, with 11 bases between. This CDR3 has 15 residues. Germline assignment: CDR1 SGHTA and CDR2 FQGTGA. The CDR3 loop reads CASSLFSRLTDTQYF. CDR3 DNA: TGTGCCAGCAGCTTATTTTCCAGACTCACAGATACGCAGTATTTT.

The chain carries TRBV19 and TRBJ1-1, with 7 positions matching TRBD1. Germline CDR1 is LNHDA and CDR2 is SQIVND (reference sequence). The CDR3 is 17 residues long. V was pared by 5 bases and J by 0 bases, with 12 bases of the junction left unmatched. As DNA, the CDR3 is TGTGCCAGTAGTCCCTACCGACAGGGTTGGATGAACACTGAAGCTTTCTTT. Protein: CASSPYRQGWMNTEAFF.

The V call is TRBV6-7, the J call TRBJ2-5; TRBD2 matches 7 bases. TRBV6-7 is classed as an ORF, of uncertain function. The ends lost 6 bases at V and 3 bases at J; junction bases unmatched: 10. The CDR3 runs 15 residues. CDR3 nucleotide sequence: TGTGCCAGCAGACCCGGGGGGTTATGGGAAGAGACCCAGTACTTC. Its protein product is CASRPGGLWEETQYF.

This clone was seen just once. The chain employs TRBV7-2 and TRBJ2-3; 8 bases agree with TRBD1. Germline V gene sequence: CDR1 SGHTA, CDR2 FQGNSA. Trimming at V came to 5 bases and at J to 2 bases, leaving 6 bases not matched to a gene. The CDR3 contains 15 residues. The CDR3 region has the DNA TGTGCCAGCAGCCCCGACAGGGGATACACAGATACGCAGTATTTT. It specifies CASSPDRGYTDTQYF.

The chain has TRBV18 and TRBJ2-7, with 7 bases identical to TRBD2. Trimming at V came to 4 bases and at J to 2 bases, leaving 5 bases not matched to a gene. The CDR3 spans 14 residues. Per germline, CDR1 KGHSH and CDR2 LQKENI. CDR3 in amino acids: CASSREGNPYEQYF. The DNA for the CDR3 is TGTGCCAGCTCACGGGAGGGGAATCCCTACGAGCAGTACTTC.

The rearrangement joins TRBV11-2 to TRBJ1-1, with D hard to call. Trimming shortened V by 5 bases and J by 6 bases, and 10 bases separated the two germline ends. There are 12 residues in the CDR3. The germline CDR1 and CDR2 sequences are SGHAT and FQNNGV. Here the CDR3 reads CASSPRFAEAFF. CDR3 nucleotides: TGTGCCAGCAGCCCCCGGTTCGCTGAAGCTTTCTTT.

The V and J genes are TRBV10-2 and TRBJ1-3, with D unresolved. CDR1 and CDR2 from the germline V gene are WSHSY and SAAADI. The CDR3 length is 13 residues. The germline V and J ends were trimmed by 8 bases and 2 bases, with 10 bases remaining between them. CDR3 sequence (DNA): TGCGCCAGCGGAGGGAGGGCTGGAAACACCATATATTTT. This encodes CASGGRAGNTIYF.

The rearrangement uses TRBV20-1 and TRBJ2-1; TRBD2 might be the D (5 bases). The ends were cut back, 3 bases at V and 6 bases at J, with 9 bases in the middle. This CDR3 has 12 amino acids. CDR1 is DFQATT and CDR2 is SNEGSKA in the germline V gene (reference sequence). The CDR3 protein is CSASWTSNEQFF. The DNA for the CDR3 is TGCAGTGCTAGTTGGACTTCCAATGAGCAGTTCTTC.

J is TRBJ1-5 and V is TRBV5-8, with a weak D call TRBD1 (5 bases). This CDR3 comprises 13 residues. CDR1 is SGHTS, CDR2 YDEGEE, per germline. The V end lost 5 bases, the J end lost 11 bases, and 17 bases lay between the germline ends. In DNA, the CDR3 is TGTGCCAGCAGTAGACCAGTGGAGGGGTCCCAGCATTTT. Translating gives CASSRPVEGSQHF.

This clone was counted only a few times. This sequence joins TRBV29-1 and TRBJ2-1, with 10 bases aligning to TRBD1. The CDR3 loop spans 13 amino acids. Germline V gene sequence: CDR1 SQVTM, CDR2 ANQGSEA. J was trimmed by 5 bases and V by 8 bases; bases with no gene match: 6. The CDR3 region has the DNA TGCAGCCCCGGGACAGGGGCCAACAATGAGCAGTTCTTC. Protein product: CSPGTGANNEQFF.

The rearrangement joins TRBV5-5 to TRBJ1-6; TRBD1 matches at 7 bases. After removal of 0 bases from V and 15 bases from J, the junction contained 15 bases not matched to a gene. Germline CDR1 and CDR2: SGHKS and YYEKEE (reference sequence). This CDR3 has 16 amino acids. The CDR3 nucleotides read TGTGCCAGCAGCTTGGGCTCGGGCTTCTCGACAGGGCTCCTCCACTTT. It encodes CASSLGSGFSTGLLHF.

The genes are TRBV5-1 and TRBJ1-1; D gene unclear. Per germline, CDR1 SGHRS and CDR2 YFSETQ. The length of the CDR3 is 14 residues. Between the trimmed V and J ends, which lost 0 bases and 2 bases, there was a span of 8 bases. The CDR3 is CASSLAHSNTEAFF. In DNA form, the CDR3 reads TGCGCCAGCAGCTTGGCCCATAGTAACACTGAAGCTTTCTTT.

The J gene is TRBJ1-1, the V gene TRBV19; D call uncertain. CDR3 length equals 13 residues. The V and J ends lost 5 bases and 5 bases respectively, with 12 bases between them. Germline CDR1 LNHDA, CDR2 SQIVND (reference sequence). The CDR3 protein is CASSVGLSTEAFF. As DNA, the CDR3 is TGTGCCAGTAGTGTAGGACTAAGTACTGAAGCTTTCTTT. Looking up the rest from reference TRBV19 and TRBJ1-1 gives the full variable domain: DGGITQSPKYLFRKEGQNVTLSCEQNLNHDAMYWYRQDPGQGLRLIYYSQIVNDFQKGDIAEGYSVSREKKESFPLTVTSAQKNPTAFYLCASSVGLSTEAFFGQGTRLTVV.

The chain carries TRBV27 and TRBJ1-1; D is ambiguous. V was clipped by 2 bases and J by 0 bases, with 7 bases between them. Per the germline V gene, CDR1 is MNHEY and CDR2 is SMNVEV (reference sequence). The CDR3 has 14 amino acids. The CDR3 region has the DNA TGTGCCAGCAGTTTAGGTACAGTGAACACTGAAGCTTTCTTT. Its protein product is CASSLGTVNTEAFF.

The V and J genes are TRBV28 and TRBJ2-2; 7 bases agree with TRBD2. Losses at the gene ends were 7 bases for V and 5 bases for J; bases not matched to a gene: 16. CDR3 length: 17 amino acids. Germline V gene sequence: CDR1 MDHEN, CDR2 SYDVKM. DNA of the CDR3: TGTGCCAGCACCCCGTTGTCAGCGGGATTAGGAACCGGGGAGCTGTTTTTT. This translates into CASTPLSAGLGTGELFF.

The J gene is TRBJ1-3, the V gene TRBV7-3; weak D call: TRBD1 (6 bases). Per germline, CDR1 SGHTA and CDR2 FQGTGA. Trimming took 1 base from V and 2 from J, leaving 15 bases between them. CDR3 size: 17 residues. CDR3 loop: CASSLKPPGVTGNTIYF. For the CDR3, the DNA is TGTGCCAGCAGCTTAAAACCCCCAGGGGTTACTGGAAACACCATATATTTT.